This T cell receptor beta chain was obtained from a study of cytomegalovirus exposure and HLA in healthy donors. There are 14 residues in the CDR3. Trimming took 1 base from V and 3 from J, leaving 10 bases between them. The germline CDR1 and CDR2 sequences are LNHDA and SQIVND (reference sequence). Study findings and constraints: In a later analysis, a missense DCLRE1C variant was linked to TCR beta V- and J-gene trimming. Most TCR sequences showed up rarely, but some public TCRs showed up in many donors. A later analysis found TCR association rates differed by HLA locus, highest for DRB1 and lowest for HLA-C.

60 Vbeta and 13 Jbeta primers were used in PCR. Here immunoSEQ multiplex PCR was the method, and the copy in TCRdb shows in-frame clones only, minus some. This sample has 130,000 to 150,000 clones; 75% to 85% occur once, and the top ten carry about 2.5%. As for this clone: Antigen: not known.

The sequence came from a woman aged 18-29 years in good health and CMV-seropositive. Sequenced: PBMCs. The J gene is TRBJ2-7, the V gene TRBV19; D unclear. The DNA of the CDR3 is TGTGCCAGTAGTATAGGCGGCTTTCTCTACGAGCAGTACTTC. Its translation: CASSIGGFLYEQYF.